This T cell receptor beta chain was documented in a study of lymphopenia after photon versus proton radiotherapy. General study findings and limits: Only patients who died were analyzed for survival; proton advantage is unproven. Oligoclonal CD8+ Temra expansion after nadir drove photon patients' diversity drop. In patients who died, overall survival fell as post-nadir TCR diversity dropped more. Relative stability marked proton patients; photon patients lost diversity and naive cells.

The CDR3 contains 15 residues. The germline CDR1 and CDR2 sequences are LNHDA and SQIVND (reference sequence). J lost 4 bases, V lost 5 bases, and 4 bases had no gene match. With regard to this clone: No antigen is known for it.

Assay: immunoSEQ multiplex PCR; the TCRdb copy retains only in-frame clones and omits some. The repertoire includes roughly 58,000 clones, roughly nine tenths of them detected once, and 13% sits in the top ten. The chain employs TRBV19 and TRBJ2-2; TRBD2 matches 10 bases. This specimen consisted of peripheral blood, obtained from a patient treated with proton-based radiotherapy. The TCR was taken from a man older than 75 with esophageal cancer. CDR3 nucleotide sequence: TGTGCCAGTAGTCGGCTAGCGGGAGTCACCGGGGAGCTGTTTTTT. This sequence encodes CASSRLAGVTGELFF.